This TCR beta chain was profiled in a study of shared T cell receptors in the human thymus. Data came from immunoSEQ multiplex PCR; TCRdb stores just in-frame clones and leaves some out. The table shows hundreds of thousands of clones, with around 87% occurring only once. The length of the CDR3 is 15 residues. Germline CDR1 and CDR2: SGHRS and YFSETQ. The junction had 7 bases not matched to a gene; V was cut back by 1 base and J by 5 bases. The same sample was also used in a study of human thymus T cells. This second study notes: Thymic tissue was derived from resections collected during corrective heart surgery. It looked as if thymic and blood repertoires used V and J genes in a biased way. Related research found strongly overlapping thymic repertoires in unrelated individuals.

The clonotype comes from a boy under two years old with a congenital heart defect. Input material: thymocytes. The chain links TRBV5-1 to TRBJ2-5; TRBD1 agrees at 8 bases. CDR3 sequence: CASSLRPGGLETQYF. CDR3 nucleotide sequence: TGCGCCAGCAGCTTGAGGCCAGGGGGCTTGGAGACCCAGTACTTC.